This record covers a single T cell receptor (beta chain). This sample stems from a study of control samples from healthy donors and cancer patients. This CDR3 has 20 amino acids. CDR1 MNHEY and CDR2 SMNVEV come from the germline V gene (reference sequence). V gave up 0 bases and J gave up 6 bases; unmatched junction bases: 19. Clones were read by immunoSEQ multiplex PCR, and TCRdb kept only the in-frame ones, dropping some. This table has about 120,000 clones, over 90% appearing once. This chain uses TRBV27 with TRBJ2-3, with TRBD2 identical over 9 bases. The TCR comes from a man younger than 45 in good health. Sequencing was performed on blood. This CDR3 reads CASSLSPDPRLAGAGDTQYF. The DNA for the CDR3 is TGTGCCAGCAGTTTATCCCCCGACCCGAGGTTAGCGGGGGCAGGGGATACGCAGTATTTT.